This TCR beta chain was recovered during a study of blood T cell repertoires in COVID-19. Study context: T cells, B-cell-depleted T cells, or PBMCs provided the cDNA or gDNA that served as material.

The CDR3 runs 17 residues. V lost 3 bases, J lost 2 bases, and 7 bases stayed unmatched. The germline V gene encodes CDR1 SGDLS and CDR2 YYNGEE. Original data processing: The authors estimated nucleated cell counts from reference gene primer amplification. The repertoire was sequenced with immunoSEQ multiplex PCR; TCRdb's copy has only in-frame clones and lacks some. V and J calls and clone size follow that table, whereas D and trimming were derived from the DNA. The data contain approximately 150,000 clones, roughly 84% of them seen just once; the ten biggest clones take up around 9.5%. Seattle patients were enrolled while actively infected and followed longitudinally.

The TCR comes from a man aged 25 to 40 with COVID-19, enrolled during active disease. This rearrangement joins TRBV9 to TRBJ2-2; 10 bases are a match to TRBD1. Sequencing was performed on peripheral blood. The CDR3: CASSAPGQGPNTGELFF. DNA of the CDR3: TGTGCCAGCAGCGCCCCGGGACAGGGGCCAAACACCGGGGAGCTGTTTTTT.